The T cell receptor (beta chain) described here comes from a study of memory CD4+ T cells and cytomegalovirus serostatus. The sort gate was single viable CD3+CD4+CD8-CD45RO+ cells for memory CD4+ T cells. This CDR3 comprises 12 residues. CDR1 is SGHRS and CDR2 is YFSETQ in the germline V gene. The ends were cut back, 4 bases at V and 11 bases at J, with 15 bases in the middle. Using immunoSEQ multiplex PCR, the repertoire was profiled, and TCRdb retains in-frame clones only, with some absent. This table has 54,000 or so clones, roughly 81% appearing once. Sequenced sample: memory CD4+ T cells from blood. The TCR originated in an adult in good health and CMV-seronegative. This rearrangement joins TRBV5-1 to TRBJ2-5; no reliable D call. The CDR3 sequence: CASSVNNRAQYF. In DNA form, the CDR3 reads TGCGCCAGCAGCGTTAATAATCGGGCACAGTACTTC.